The next 20 T cell receptor beta chains were all read from a single sample in a study of T cell responses to AZD1222 COVID-19 vaccine. Only in-frame clones appear in the TCRdb table, and some are missing; sequencing was by immunoSEQ multiplex PCR. The sample yields 75,000 to 85,000 clones, over 85% seen once. Sample: peripheral blood, taken on day 0 of AZD1222 vaccination. The receptors were gathered from an adult in good health.

V is TRBV6-4 and J is TRBJ1-5; the D is unclear. Germline assignment: CDR1 MRHNA and CDR2 SNTAGT. This CDR3 spans 18 amino acids. V gave up 0 bases and J gave up 0 bases, with 15 bases separating them. CDR3 amino acids: CASSDSKDREVSNQPQHF. The CDR3 DNA is TGTGCCAGCAGTGACTCGAAGGATCGGGAGGTTAGCAATCAGCCCCAGCATTTT.

This chain uses TRBV4-3 with TRBJ2-5; D perhaps matches TRBD1 (5 bases). The V end lost 2 bases, the J end lost 0 bases, and 7 bases lay between the germline ends. CDR1 is LGHNA, CDR2 YSLEER, per germline. CDR3 length: 14 amino acids. The CDR3 sequence: CASSQLTDQETQYF. In nucleotides, the CDR3 is TGCGCCAGCAGCCAACTGACAGACCAAGAGACCCAGTACTTC.

Details on this clone: The sample has other DNA sequences that encode this CDR3 too. The chain carries TRBV3-1 (or the pseudogene TRBV3-2) and TRBJ1-1; D ambiguous. This CDR3 comprises 14 residues. V was clipped by 0 bases and J by 1 base, with 6 bases between them. The germline gives CDR1 LGHDT, CDR2 YNNKEL (reference sequence). The CDR3 sequence: CASSQDSGNTEAFF. Written as DNA, the CDR3 is TGTGCCAGCAGCCAAGATAGTGGGAACACTGAAGCTTTCTTT.

The V call is TRBV29-1, the J call TRBJ1-1; tentative D call: TRBD1 (5 bases). CDR3 length equals 13 residues. Trimming left V 2 bases short and J 4 bases short, with 11 bases between. Germline V CDR1 and CDR2: SQVTM, ANQGSEA. CDR3 sequence: CSVERGVGTEAFF. The CDR3 DNA is TGCAGCGTTGAAAGAGGGGTTGGCACTGAAGCTTTCTTT.

This clone appeared once. The rearrangement links TRBV6-2 or TRBV6-3 to TRBJ1-1, with D possibly matching TRBD1 (5 bases). The CDR3 runs to 14 residues. The germline V gene has CDR1 MNHEY and CDR2 SVGEGT. V was shortened by 2 bases and J by 9 bases, with 16 bases between the two germline ends. Here the CDR3 DNA reads TGTGCCAGCAGTTACAAGCGGTACAGGTCGCAAGCTTTCTTT. This gives the protein CASSYKRYRSQAFF.

This sequence joins TRBV2 and TRBJ1-2, with D perhaps TRBD1 (5 bases). The germline gives CDR1 SNHLY, CDR2 FYNNEI. This CDR3 is 16 amino acids long. V gave up 6 bases and J gave up 3 bases, with 20 bases separating them. CDR3: CASRKDSPGQDYGYTF. As DNA, the CDR3 is TGTGCCAGCAGGAAAGATAGTCCAGGGCAGGACTATGGCTACACCTTC.

V usage is TRBV7-2 and J usage is TRBJ2-3; 8 nucleotides match TRBD2. The CDR3 runs 14 residues. Germline V CDR1 and CDR2: SGHTA, FQGNSA. Losses at the gene ends were 5 bases for V and 11 bases for J; bases not matched to a gene: 12. The CDR3 loop reads CASSPIAGPDQQYF. DNA of the CDR3: TGTGCCAGCAGCCCGATAGCGGGGCCCGATCAGCAGTATTTT.

This chain's CDR3 is CASSSGNTGELFF. For the CDR3, the DNA is TGCGCCAGCAGCTCTGGGAACACCGGGGAGCTGTTTTTT. The J gene is TRBJ2-2, the V gene TRBV5-1; D is unclear. Deletions cut 3 bases from V and 1 base from J, with 4 bases between. Germline-derived CDR1 and CDR2 are SGHRS and YFSETQ. The CDR3 is 13 amino acids.

V gene TRBV9 combines with J gene TRBJ1-2; 7 bases fit TRBD1. Losses at the gene ends were 3 bases for V and 4 bases for J; bases not matched to a gene: 3. CDR1 SGDLS and CDR2 YYNGEE come from the germline V gene. This CDR3 has 13 residues. The CDR3 loop is CASSGTGLYGYTF. CDR3 nucleotides: TGTGCCAGCAGCGGGACAGGCCTCTATGGCTACACCTTC.

The DNA for the CDR3 is TGTGCCAGTAGACCCCCGGGACTAGCGGGGGGGCGTGGTGGTACGCAGTATTTT. Encoded protein: CASRPPGLAGGRGGTQYF. The chain uses TRBV19 and TRBJ2-3; TRBD2 matches 16 bases. The CDR3 runs 18 residues. CDR1 and CDR2 from the germline V gene are LNHDA and SQIVND (reference sequence). J was trimmed by 8 bases and V by 6 bases; bases with no gene match: 14. Combining the CDR3 with reference TRBV19 and TRBJ2-3 gives the whole variable domain DGGITQSPKYLFRKEGQNVTLSCEQNLNHDAMYWYRQDPGQGLRLIYYSQIVNDFQKGDIAEGYSVSREKKESFPLTVTSAQKNPTAFYLCASRPPGLAGGRGGTQYFGPGTRLTVL.

As DNA, the CDR3 is TGTGCCAGCAGTTTATCCTATATCACGGGACAGATGAACGAGCAGTACTTC. It is translated as CASSLSYITGQMNEQYF. The chain carries TRBV27 and TRBJ2-7; 7 bases match TRBD1. V was clipped by 0 bases and J by 5 bases; unmatched bases: 13. Germline V CDR1 and CDR2: MNHEY, SMNVEV (reference sequence). The CDR3 contains 17 residues.

The DNA of the CDR3 is TGTGCCAGCAGCTTGGCTGGTGGGCAGGACGGGGAGCTGTTTTTT. This codes for CASSLAGGQDGELFF. This chain uses TRBV5-4 with TRBJ2-2, with D unclear. Looked up from germline, CDR1 is SGHNT and CDR2 is YYREEE (reference sequence). CDR3 size: 15 residues. V lost 0 bases, J lost 7 bases, and 13 bases lay in between.

The chain carries TRBV2 and TRBJ1-1; the D gene is possibly TRBD1 (5 bases). This CDR3 comprises 14 residues. V shed 7 bases and J shed 0 bases, with 12 bases lying between them. CDR1 and CDR2 from the germline V gene are SNHLY and FYNNEI. DNA for the CDR3: TGTGCCAGCAAGCGGGGCGCTCTGAACACTGAAGCTTTCTTT. Translation: CASKRGALNTEAFF.

The chain couples TRBV25-1 to TRBJ2-2; 14 bases map to TRBD2. J was trimmed by 7 bases and V by 2 bases; bases with no gene match: 3. The CDR3 consists of 16 residues. Per germline, CDR1 MGHDK and CDR2 SYGVNS. The CDR3 here is CASSEPGLAGDGELFF. In DNA form, the CDR3 reads TGTGCCAGCAGTGAACCGGGACTAGCGGGAGACGGGGAGCTGTTTTTT.

V is TRBV6-5 and J is TRBJ2-3; D not resolved. The V and J ends lost 3 bases and 3 bases respectively, with 7 bases between them. Germline assignment: CDR1 MNHEY and CDR2 SVGAGI. The CDR3 runs to 13 residues. CDR3: CASSYRRTDTQYF. The CDR3 DNA sequence: TGTGCCAGCAGTTATCGGAGAACAGATACGCAGTATTTT.

The V and J genes are TRBV30 and TRBJ2-1, with TRBD2 identical over 7 bases. The CDR3 has 15 residues. J gave up 9 bases and V 0 bases, and 11 bases lay outside the gene matches. The germline gives CDR1 GTSNPN, CDR2 SVGIG (reference sequence). The CDR3 is CAWSVGGSISLEQFF. The CDR3 DNA reads TGTGCCTGGAGTGTAGGCGGGAGTATCAGCCTTGAGCAGTTCTTC.

The chain uses TRBV5-4 and TRBJ2-3; D is undetermined. Germline V lookup: CDR1 SGHNT, CDR2 YYREEE (reference sequence). Trimming took 0 bases from V and 6 from J, leaving 5 bases between them. The CDR3 length is 12 residues. CDR3 amino acids: CASSLAQDTQYF. The CDR3 DNA reads as TGTGCCAGCAGCTTGGCCCAGGATACGCAGTATTTT.

This clone was seen only a few times. The chain links TRBV19 to TRBJ2-5; TRBD2 matches at 8 bases. CDR3 length: 17 amino acids. The V gene end was trimmed by 3 bases and the J gene end by 2 bases; junction bases not matched to a gene: 11. Per the germline V gene, CDR1 is LNHDA and CDR2 is SQIVND (reference sequence). The CDR3 reads CASSIRLSGSGQETQYF. CDR3 sequence (DNA): TGTGCCAGTAGTATCAGATTGAGCGGGAGTGGGCAAGAGACCCAGTACTTC.

The genes are TRBV7-2 and TRBJ2-1; 7 nucleotides agree with TRBD1. The length of the CDR3 is 13 residues. Germline V CDR1 and CDR2: SGHTA, FQGNSA. The J segment lost 6 bases and the V segment lost 3 bases, leaving 2 bases of the junction unmatched. CDR3 sequence: CASSLGQFNEQFF. The CDR3 DNA is TGTGCCAGCAGCTTGGGACAGTTCAATGAGCAGTTCTTC. The full variable domain, its missing parts supplied by reference TRBV7-2 and TRBJ2-1, is GAGVSQSPSNKVTEKGKDVELRCDPISGHTALYWYRQSLGQGLEFLIYFQGNSAPDKSGLPSDRFSAERTGGSVSTLTIQRTQQEDSAVYLCASSLGQFNEQFFGPGTRLTVL.

The count of this clone is one. This chain joins TRBV24-1 and TRBJ2-1, with 7 bases aligning to TRBD2. V shed 3 bases and J 6 bases; nucleotides not matched to a gene: 4. This CDR3 spans 14 amino acids. Germline V lookup: CDR1 KGHDR, CDR2 SFDVKD. The CDR3 coding sequence is TGTGCCACCAGTGATGCGACTAGCCCCAATGAGCAGTTCTTC. Translated: CATSDATSPNEQFF.